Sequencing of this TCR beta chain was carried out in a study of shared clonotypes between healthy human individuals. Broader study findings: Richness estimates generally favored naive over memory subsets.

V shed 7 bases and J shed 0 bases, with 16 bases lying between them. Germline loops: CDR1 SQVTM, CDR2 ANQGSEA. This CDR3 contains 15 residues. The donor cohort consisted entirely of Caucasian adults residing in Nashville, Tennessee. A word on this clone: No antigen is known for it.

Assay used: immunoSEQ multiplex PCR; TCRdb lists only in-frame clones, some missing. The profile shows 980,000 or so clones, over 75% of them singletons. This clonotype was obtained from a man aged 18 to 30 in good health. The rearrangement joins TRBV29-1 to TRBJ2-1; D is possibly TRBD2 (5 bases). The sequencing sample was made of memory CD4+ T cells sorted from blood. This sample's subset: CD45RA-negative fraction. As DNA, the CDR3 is TGCAGCGCCGAGGGTAGCGATAGCTCCTACAATGAGCAGTTCTTC. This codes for CSAEGSDSSYNEQFF.